The present TCR beta chain was sequenced within a study of blood T cell repertoires in COVID-19. Looking at the study overall: Spain, Italy and the United States supplied samples that represented acute and convalescent COVID-19. The analysed material was cDNA or gDNA that came from T cells, B-cell-depleted T cells, or PBMCs.

There are 11 residues in the CDR3. Trimming removed 1 base at V and 5 bases at J, with 3 bases between. CDR1 is SGHDT, CDR2 YYEEEE, per germline. Original processing methods: It was from reference gene primer amplification that nucleated cell counts were estimated. TCRdb keeps only in-frame clones here, not all; method: immunoSEQ multiplex PCR. From that table come the V and J calls and clone size; the DNA was used to work out D and trimming. The table records about 110,000 clones, 60% to 80% of them present only once. In its sample, this clone was seen a few times. The clonotype originates from a woman of 80 years or more with active or convalescent COVID-19. The sequencing input was peripheral blood. The chain carries TRBV5-6 and TRBJ1-1; D is ambiguous. The CDR3 reads CASSLSTEAFF. In nucleotides, the CDR3 is TGTGCCAGCAGCTTGTCTACTGAAGCTTTCTTT.